One and the same sample provided the 4 T cell receptor beta chains below, sequenced in a study of OX40 agonist ivuxolimab in advanced cancers. Repertoires were generated with immunoSEQ multiplex PCR, while TCRdb's copy carries only in-frame clones and drops some. The table lists tens of thousands of clones, 92% of them singletons. The material sequenced was CD4+ or CD8+ T cells sorted from blood, taken in a trial of the OX40 agonist ivuxolimab. The source is an adult with an advanced solid tumor such as melanoma, head and neck, liver or kidney cancer.

The J gene is TRBJ2-2, the V gene TRBV25-1, with a tentative D call TRBD1 (6 bases). Per germline, CDR1 MGHDK and CDR2 SYGVNS. Deletions cut 5 bases from V and 0 bases from J, with 19 bases between. This CDR3 comprises 18 residues. The CDR3 nucleotides read TGTGCCAGCAGTTTTGGCCCTCCCGAGGGGGCGAACACCGGGGAGCTGTTTTTT. It codes for CASSFGPPEGANTGELFF.

The CDR3 DNA reads as TGTGCCAGCAGCTTCCCGGTCACTGAAGCTTTCTTT. Residues: CASSFPVTEAFF. This chain uses TRBV13 with TRBJ1-1, with D unclear. The CDR3 is made up of 12 amino acids. CDR1 and CDR2 (germline): PRHDT, FYEKMQ (reference sequence). Deletions cut 3 bases from V and 4 bases from J, with 6 bases between.

The chain combines TRBV19 with TRBJ2-1; D ambiguous. This CDR3 region has 14 residues. Germline V lookup: CDR1 LNHDA, CDR2 SQIVND (reference sequence). V gave up 3 bases and J gave up 6 bases, with 12 bases separating them. The CDR3 is CASSINPRGNEQFF. The CDR3 coding sequence is TGTGCCAGTAGTATCAACCCTCGCGGCAATGAGCAGTTCTTC.

This chain uses TRBV4-3 with TRBJ2-7; D remains ambiguous. V dropped 0 bases and J dropped 3 bases, with 12 bases sitting between them. The CDR3 extends over 15 amino acids. Germline CDR1 LGHNA, CDR2 YSLEER. CDR3 sequence: CASSQDSDPLYEQYF. As DNA, the CDR3 is TGCGCCAGCAGCCAAGATAGTGATCCGCTCTACGAGCAGTACTTC.